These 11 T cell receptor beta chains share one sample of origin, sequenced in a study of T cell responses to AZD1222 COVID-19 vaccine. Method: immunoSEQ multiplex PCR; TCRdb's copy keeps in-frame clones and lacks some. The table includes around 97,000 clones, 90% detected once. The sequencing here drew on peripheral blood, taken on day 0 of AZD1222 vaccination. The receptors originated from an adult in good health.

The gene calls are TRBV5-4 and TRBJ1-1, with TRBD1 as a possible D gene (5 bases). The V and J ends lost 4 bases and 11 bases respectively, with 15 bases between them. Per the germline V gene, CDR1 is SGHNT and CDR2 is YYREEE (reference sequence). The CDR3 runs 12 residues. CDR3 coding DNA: TGTGCCAGCAGCCTGTGGGCGGGGGTGGCTTTCTTT. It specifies CASSLWAGVAFF.

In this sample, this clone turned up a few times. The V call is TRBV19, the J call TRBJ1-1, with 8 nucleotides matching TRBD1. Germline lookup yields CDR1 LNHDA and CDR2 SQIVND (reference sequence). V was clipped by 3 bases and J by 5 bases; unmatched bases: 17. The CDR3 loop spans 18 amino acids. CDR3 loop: CASSIKSGTGYFLTEAFF. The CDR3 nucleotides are TGTGCCAGTAGTATCAAATCTGGGACAGGATACTTTTTGACTGAAGCTTTCTTT. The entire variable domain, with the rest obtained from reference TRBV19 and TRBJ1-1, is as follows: DGGITQSPKYLFRKEGQNVTLSCEQNLNHDAMYWYRQDPGQGLRLIYYSQIVNDFQKGDIAEGYSVSREKKESFPLTVTSAQKNPTAFYLCASSIKSGTGYFLTEAFFGQGTRLTVV.

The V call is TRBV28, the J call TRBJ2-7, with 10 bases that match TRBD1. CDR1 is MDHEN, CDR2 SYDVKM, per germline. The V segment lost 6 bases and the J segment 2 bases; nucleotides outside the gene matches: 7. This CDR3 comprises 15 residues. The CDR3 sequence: CASRSGQGETYEQYF. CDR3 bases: TGTGCCAGCAGGTCTGGACAGGGGGAAACCTACGAGCAGTACTTC.

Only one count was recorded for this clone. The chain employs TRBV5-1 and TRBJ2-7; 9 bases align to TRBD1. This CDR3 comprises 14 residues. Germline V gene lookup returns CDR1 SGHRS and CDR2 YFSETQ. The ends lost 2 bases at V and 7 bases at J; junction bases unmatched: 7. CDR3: CASSLGTGLDEQYF. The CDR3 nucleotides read TGCGCCAGCAGCTTAGGGACAGGGCTGGATGAGCAGTACTTC.

For the CDR3, the DNA is TGTGCCAGCAGTAAACAGGGGGTGGGCTACACCTTC. Its protein is CASSKQGVGYTF. This chain joins TRBV12-3 or TRBV12-4 and TRBJ1-2; 8 nucleotides align to TRBD1. The CDR3 is made up of 12 amino acids. The ends lost 5 bases at V and 8 bases at J; junction bases unmatched: 4.

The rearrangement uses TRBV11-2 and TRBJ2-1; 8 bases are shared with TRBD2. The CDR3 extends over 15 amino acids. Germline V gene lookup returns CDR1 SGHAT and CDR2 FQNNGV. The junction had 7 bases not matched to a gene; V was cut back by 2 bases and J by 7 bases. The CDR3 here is CASSLIGGVSNEQFF. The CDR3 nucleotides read TGTGCCAGCAGCTTAATCGGGGGGGTCTCAAATGAGCAGTTCTTC.

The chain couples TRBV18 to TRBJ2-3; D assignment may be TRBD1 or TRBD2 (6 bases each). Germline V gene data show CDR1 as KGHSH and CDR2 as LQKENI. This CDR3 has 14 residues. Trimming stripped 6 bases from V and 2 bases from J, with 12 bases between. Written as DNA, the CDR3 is TGTGCCAGCTCTGGGGGGCCGGTCACAGATACGCAGTATTTT. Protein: CASSGGPVTDTQYF.

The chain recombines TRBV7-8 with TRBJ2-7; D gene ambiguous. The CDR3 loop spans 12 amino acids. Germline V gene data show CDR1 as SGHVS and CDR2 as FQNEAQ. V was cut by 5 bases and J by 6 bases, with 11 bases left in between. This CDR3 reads CASSLRTREQYF. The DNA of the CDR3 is TGTGCCAGCAGCCTACGTACGCGCGAGCAGTACTTC.

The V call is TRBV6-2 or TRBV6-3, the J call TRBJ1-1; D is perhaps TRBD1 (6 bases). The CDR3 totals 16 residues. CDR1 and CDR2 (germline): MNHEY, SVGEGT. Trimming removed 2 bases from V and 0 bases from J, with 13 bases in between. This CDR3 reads CASSYMSGTLNTEAFF. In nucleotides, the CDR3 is TGTGCCAGCAGTTACATGTCAGGGACATTGAACACTGAAGCTTTCTTT.

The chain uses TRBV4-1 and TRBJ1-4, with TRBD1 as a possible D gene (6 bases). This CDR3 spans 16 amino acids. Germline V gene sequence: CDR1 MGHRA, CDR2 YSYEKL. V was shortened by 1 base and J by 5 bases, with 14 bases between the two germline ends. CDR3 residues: CASSQAAGTKNEKLFF. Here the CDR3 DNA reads TGCGCCAGCAGCCAAGCGGCCGGGACAAAAAATGAAAAACTGTTTTTT.

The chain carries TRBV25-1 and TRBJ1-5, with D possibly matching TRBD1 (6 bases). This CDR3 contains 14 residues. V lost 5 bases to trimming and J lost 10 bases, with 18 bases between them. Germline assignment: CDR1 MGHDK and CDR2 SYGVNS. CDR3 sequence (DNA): TGTGCCAGCAGTCTTTTGGGGGCAAATCGACCCCAGCATTTT. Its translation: CASSLLGANRPQHF.